This TCR beta chain was recovered during a study of T cell responses to AZD1222 COVID-19 vaccine. General study results and limits: At 160-218 and 743-854, vaccine-associated CD4 TCRs were dominant, and they spanned spike. Close to half of all spike-specific TCRs reportedly target regions of the variants that are unmutated.

On this clone: The antigen is undetermined.

Produced via immunoSEQ multiplex PCR; TCRdb's table is partial and in-frame only. Of some 130,000 clones listed, approximately 90% are singletons. CDR1 is MDHEN and CDR2 is SYDVKM in the germline V gene. The CDR3 consists of 16 residues. Trimming removed 8 bases from V and 1 base from J; junction bases left unmatched: 4. This clonotype originated in an adult in good health. This sample comprised peripheral blood, obtained on day 0 of AZD1222 vaccination. V and J are TRBV28 and TRBJ1-6; TRBD1 aligns across 11 bases. CDR3 residues: CASQGQGASYNSPLHF. As DNA, the CDR3 is TGTGCCAGCCAAGGACAGGGGGCATCCTATAATTCACCCCTCCACTTT.